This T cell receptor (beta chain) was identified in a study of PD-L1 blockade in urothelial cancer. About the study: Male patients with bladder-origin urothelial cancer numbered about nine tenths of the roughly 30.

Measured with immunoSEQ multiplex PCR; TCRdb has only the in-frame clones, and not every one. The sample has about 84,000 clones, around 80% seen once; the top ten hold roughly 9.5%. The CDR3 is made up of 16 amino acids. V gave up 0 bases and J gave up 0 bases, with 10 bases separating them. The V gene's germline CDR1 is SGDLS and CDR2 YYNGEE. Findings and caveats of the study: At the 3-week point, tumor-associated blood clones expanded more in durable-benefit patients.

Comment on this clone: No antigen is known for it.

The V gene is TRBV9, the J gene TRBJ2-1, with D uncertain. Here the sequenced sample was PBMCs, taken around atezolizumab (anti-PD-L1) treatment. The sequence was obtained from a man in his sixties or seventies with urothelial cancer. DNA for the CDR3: TGTGCCAGCAGCGTAGCTGAGCACCGCTCCTACAATGAGCAGTTCTTC. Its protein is CASSVAEHRSYNEQFF.